Each of the 15 T cell receptor beta chains below was sequenced from the same sample in a study of blood T cells in healthy people across ages. PCR was performed a second time for 7 to 11 cycles using a sample-barcoded 5' primer and a J-beta primer mix. MiXCR was run by TCRdb on the 5' RACE reads, yielding one entry per CDR3 protein. The sample includes roughly 1.9 million distinct CDR3 sequences, more than 35% of them seen just once. Sequencing input: blood. The origin of the receptors is a human donor in good health.

This clonotype is a singleton in its sample. In DNA, the CDR3 is TGTGCCAGCAGTTTAACAGGGACCAACGGCTATGGCTACACCTTC. Its translation is CASSLTGTNGYGYTF. The V call is TRBV27, the J call TRBJ1-2; weak D call: TRBD1 (6 bases). The V end lost 2 bases, the J end lost 4 bases, and 14 bases lay between the germline ends. The CDR3 is made up of 15 amino acids. CDR1 is MNHEY and CDR2 is SMNVEV in the germline V gene (reference sequence).

The chain uses TRBV6-6 and TRBJ2-7; the D is unclear. V lost 2 bases to trimming and J lost 5 bases, with 7 bases between them. There are 12 residues in the CDR3. Germline V gene sequence: CDR1 MNHNY, CDR2 SVGAGI (reference sequence). The CDR3, as DNA: TGTGCCAGCAGTTACGCAGACAACGAGCAGTACTTC. As protein: CASSYADNEQYF.

This clonotype was detected only a few times. This chain connects TRBV6-1 to TRBJ2-5; 7 bases map to TRBD1. The V segment lost 5 bases and the J segment 3 bases; nucleotides outside the gene matches: 9. In germline, CDR1 is MNHNS, CDR2 SASEGT. The CDR3 has 15 residues. The CDR3 loop reads CASSSRTGKKETQYF. The CDR3 region has the DNA TGTGCCAGCAGTTCCCGGACAGGAAAAAAAGAGACCCAGTACTTC.

CDR3 nucleotide sequence: TGTGCCAGTAGTACTGACAGGGGGATCTACGAGCAGTACTTC. Protein product: CASSTDRGIYEQYF. This chain joins TRBV19 and TRBJ2-7; 9 nucleotides align to TRBD1. The junction had 4 bases not matched to a gene; V was cut back by 4 bases and J by 3 bases. Per germline, CDR1 LNHDA and CDR2 SQIVND (reference sequence). CDR3 length: 14 amino acids.

This rearrangement joins TRBV10-3 to TRBJ2-7; weak D call: TRBD2 (6 bases). Deletions cut 6 bases from V and 8 bases from J, with 20 bases between. CDR3 length: 14 residues. The germline gives CDR1 ENHRY, CDR2 SYGVKD. CDR3 DNA: TGTGCCATCAGCGGGGGACGGGAATTCCTCAAGCAGTACTTC. It codes for CAISGGREFLKQYF.

This chain links TRBV10-3 with TRBJ2-1; the match to TRBD2 covers 7 bases. The length of the CDR3 is 12 residues. CDR1 ENHRY and CDR2 SYGVKD come from the germline V gene. V trimming: 6 bases; J trimming: 6 bases; junction bases outside the gene matches: 2. The CDR3: CAIRGLVNEQFF. CDR3 bases: TGTGCCATCAGAGGACTAGTCAATGAGCAGTTCTTC.

This chain uses TRBV15 with TRBJ2-7, with 10 nucleotides matching TRBD1. CDR1 and CDR2 (germline): LNHNV, YYDKDF (reference sequence). The ends lost 5 bases at V and 2 bases at J; junction bases unmatched: 3. This CDR3 spans 14 amino acids. CDR3 protein: CATSDRGRTYEQYF. CDR3 bases: TGTGCCACCAGCGACAGGGGGCGGACCTACGAGCAGTACTTC. The full variable domain, completed using reference TRBV15 and TRBJ2-7, is DAMVIQNPRYQVTQFGKPVTLSCSQTLNHNVMYWYQQKSSQAPKLLFHYYDKDFNNEADTPDNFQSRRPNTSFCFLDIRSPGLGDTAMYLCATSDRGRTYEQYFGPGTRLTVT.

About this clonotype itself: One end of the junction is discordant with germline, which a read error may explain. The gene calls are TRBV12-3 or TRBV12-4 and TRBJ1-4; no definite D call. This CDR3 has 15 residues. This CDR3 is CASSFGQIGNEKPFF. The CDR3 bases are TGTGCCAGCAGTTTTGGGCAGATTGGAAATGAAAAACCGTTTTTT.

The chain combines TRBV7-9 with TRBJ2-1; 8 bases are shared with TRBD1. The CDR3 length is 16 residues. CDR1 is SEHNR, CDR2 FQNEAQ, per germline (reference sequence). Losses at the gene ends were 4 bases for V and 2 bases for J; bases not matched to a gene: 7. CDR3 nucleotide sequence: TGTGCCAGCAGCTGGGACAGGCAACACCCCTACAATGAGCAGTTCTTC. Translated: CASSWDRQHPYNEQFF.

The chain joins TRBV29-1 to TRBJ2-7; 13 positions agree with TRBD2. Germline loops: CDR1 SQVTM, CDR2 ANQGSEA. The CDR3 runs to 14 residues. With V trimmed by 5 bases and J by 3 bases, 4 bases remained unmatched. The CDR3 region is CSVLGLAGDYEQYF. DNA for the CDR3: TGCAGCGTTCTCGGACTAGCGGGAGACTACGAGCAGTACTTC.

J is TRBJ2-2 and V is TRBV18, with D uncertain. Germline values: CDR1 KGHSH, CDR2 LQKENI. The CDR3 loop spans 13 amino acids. The ends were cut back, 4 bases at V and 6 bases at J, with 9 bases in the middle. CDR3 nucleotides: TGTGCCAGCTCACGTACAGTGTCCGGGGAGCTGTTTTTT. Its protein is CASSRTVSGELFF.

This clonotype was seen at least ten times. In DNA form, the CDR3 reads TGCGCCAGCAGCTTGGCGCCAGGTGGCGAGCAGTACTTC. This translates into CASSLAPGGEQYF. V gene TRBV5-1 combines with J gene TRBJ2-7; D gene ambiguous. Looked up from germline, CDR1 is SGHRS and CDR2 is YFSETQ. V lost 0 bases, J lost 6 bases, and 10 bases lay in between. This CDR3 region has 13 residues.

Regarding this clonotype: A junction boundary mismatches the germline segment, possibly from a read error. The chain joins TRBV12-3 or TRBV12-4 to TRBJ2-4, with a possible D match to TRBD1 (5 bases). The CDR3 sequence is 15 residues long. CDR3 sequence reads: CASSLQDTAKSIQYF. As DNA, the CDR3 is TGTGCCAGCAGTTTACAGGACACGGCCAAAAGCATTCAGTACTTC.

V usage is TRBV7-7 and J usage is TRBJ2-1, with TRBD2 matching 10 bases. V dropped 8 bases and J dropped 5; count of bases not matched to a gene: 9. This CDR3 spans 15 amino acids. Germline CDR1 is SSHAT and CDR2 is FNYEAQ (reference sequence). The CDR3 protein is CASGPGLAANNEQFF. The CDR3 nucleotides read TGTGCCAGCGGCCCCGGACTAGCGGCTAACAATGAGCAGTTCTTC.

The chain joins TRBV10-3 to TRBJ2-5; 8 bases align to TRBD2. V lost 3 bases, J lost 5 bases, and 11 bases stayed unmatched. The V gene's germline CDR1 is ENHRY and CDR2 SYGVKD. The CDR3 is made up of 16 amino acids. Written as DNA, the CDR3 is TGTGCCATCAGTGAATCCGGGACTAGTGGTACGGAGACCCAGTACTTC. Translated, it gives CAISESGTSGTETQYF.